A single sample gave rise to the 14 T cell receptor beta chains below, sequenced in a study of shared clonotypes between healthy human individuals. Generated by immunoSEQ multiplex PCR, the TCRdb table keeps only in-frame clones and is missing some. The sample consists of some 1 million clones, about 77% of them appearing once. The sequenced material came from memory CD4+ T cells sorted from blood. This sample's subset: CD45RA-negative fraction. The origin of the receptors is a man younger than 30 in good health.

This clone showed up just a few times. The chain carries TRBV30 and TRBJ1-5; maybe TRBD1 (6 bases). The CDR3 is 14 amino acids. CDR1 is GTSNPN and CDR2 is SVGIG in the germline V gene (reference sequence). Trimming took 5 bases from V and 5 from J, leaving 16 bases between them. CDR3 protein: CAWSTQGSHQPQHF. The CDR3 nucleotides are TGTGCCTGGTCGACACAGGGTTCGCATCAGCCCCAGCATTTT.

The chain uses TRBV7-2 and TRBJ1-1, with TRBD1 matching over 11 bases. The CDR3 covers 19 residues. V lost 2 bases to trimming and J lost 6 bases; unmatched junction nucleotides: 17. Germline V gene data show CDR1 as SGHTA and CDR2 as FQGNSA. DNA for the CDR3: TGTGCCAGCAGCTTACTACCCTACTCGGGACAGGGGGTTTCATCTGAAGCTTTCTTT. Encoded protein: CASSLLPYSGQGVSSEAFF.

This chain connects TRBV5-1 to TRBJ2-5; 7 bases fit TRBD1. The V gene end was trimmed by 4 bases and the J gene end by 1 base; junction bases not matched to a gene: 10. Germline CDR1 reads SGHRS; CDR2 reads YFSETQ. The CDR3 runs to 16 residues. CDR3 loop: CASSLGRTGRQETQYF. The CDR3 region has the DNA TGCGCCAGCAGCCTTGGAAGGACAGGCCGCCAAGAGACCCAGTACTTC.

The gene calls are TRBV6-6 and TRBJ1-2; TRBD1 is a possible D gene (6 bases). The V gene's germline CDR1 is MNHNY and CDR2 SVGAGI (reference sequence). The CDR3 length is 13 residues. V was clipped by 7 bases and J by 4 bases, with 13 bases between them. CDR3 amino acids: CASTYGQTYGYTF. In nucleotides, the CDR3 is TGTGCCAGCACCTACGGACAGACCTATGGCTACACCTTC.

V is TRBV5-1 and J is TRBJ2-1; 10 bases line up with TRBD1. Trimming at V came to 4 bases and at J to 12 bases, leaving 16 bases not matched to a gene. The CDR3 loop spans 16 amino acids. Germline-derived CDR1 and CDR2 are SGHRS and YFSETQ. This CDR3 reads CASSQIPGTGASVQFF. Written as DNA, the CDR3 is TGCGCCAGCAGCCAAATTCCCGGGACAGGGGCCTCCGTGCAGTTCTTC.

This chain links TRBV6-1 with TRBJ1-4; 10 nucleotides match TRBD1. Germline lookup yields CDR1 MNHNS and CDR2 SASEGT. The CDR3 is 14 amino acids. Unmatched junction bases numbered 2, after V lost 6 bases and J lost 4 bases. The CDR3 bases are TGTGCCAGCAGGGGGGACAGGGGTAATGAAAAACTGTTTTTT. Amino acid sequence: CASRGDRGNEKLFF.

Remarks on this clone: The identical CDR3 is also encoded by other nucleotide sequences in the sample. The rearrangement joins TRBV7-9 to TRBJ1-4, with D hard to call. V was cut by 1 base and J by 5 bases, with 8 bases left in between. Germline V CDR1 and CDR2: SEHNR, FQNEAQ (reference sequence). The CDR3 is 14 amino acids. CDR3 region: CASSLGTANEKLFF. As DNA, the CDR3 is TGTGCCAGCAGCTTAGGGACGGCAAATGAAAAACTGTTTTTT.

With regard to this clone: The same CDR3 also results from other DNA sequences found in this sample. The J gene is TRBJ1-2, the V gene TRBV5-1; D is undetermined. The V end lost 0 bases, the J end lost 2 bases, and 8 bases lay between the germline ends. From germline, CDR1 is SGHRS and CDR2 YFSETQ. The length of the CDR3 is 14 residues. Written as DNA, the CDR3 is TGCGCCAGCAGCTTGGATCCTGGAAACTATGGCTACACCTTC. This sequence encodes CASSLDPGNYGYTF.

In nucleotides, the CDR3 is TGTGCCAGCAGCTTAGCTACTAGCGGGAGTTTAGATACGCAGTATTTT. This encodes CASSLATSGSLDTQYF. The chain has TRBV7-9 and TRBJ2-3; 11 nucleotides agree with TRBD2. In germline, CDR1 is SEHNR, CDR2 FQNEAQ (reference sequence). This CDR3 has 16 residues. The V gene end was trimmed by 0 bases and the J gene end by 5 bases; junction bases not matched to a gene: 4.

The rearrangement joins TRBV21-1 to TRBJ1-2. TRBV21-1 is a pseudogene segment. This CDR3 contains 17 residues. The CDR3 DNA is TGTGCCAGCAGCGCTAGAACTAGGAGGGGCGAGGGGTATGGCTACACCTTC. Protein product: CASSARTRRGEGYGYTF.

V and J are TRBV5-1 and TRBJ1-5, with D perhaps matching TRBD1 (5 bases). This CDR3 region has 15 residues. Germline assignment: CDR1 SGHRS and CDR2 YFSETQ. Trimming pared 1 base from V and 0 bases from J, leaving 8 bases between. The CDR3 loop reads CASSLFDSSNQPQHF. CDR3 DNA: TGCGCCAGCAGCTTGTTCGACAGTAGCAATCAGCCCCAGCATTTT. The variable domain in full, with the rest retrieved from reference TRBV5-1 and TRBJ1-5, is KAGVTQTPRYLIKTRGQQVTLSCSPISGHRSVSWYQQTPGQGLQFLFEYFSETQRNKGNFPGRFSGRQFSNSRSEMNVSTLELGDSALYLCASSLFDSSNQPQHFGDGTRLSIL.

This clone appeared a few times. The chain joins TRBV30 to TRBJ1-1, with a tentative D call TRBD1 (5 bases). CDR3 length: 11 amino acids. The germline V and J ends were trimmed by 8 bases and 1 base, with 8 bases remaining between them. CDR1 is GTSNPN and CDR2 is SVGIG in the germline V gene (reference sequence). The chain's CDR3 is CARGQNTEAFF. The CDR3 coding sequence is TGTGCCCGTGGACAGAACACTGAAGCTTTCTTT.

The chain links TRBV9 to TRBJ2-7; D is undetermined. With 4 bases removed from V and 0 bases from J, the gap between germline ends came to 5 bases. Germline V gene sequence: CDR1 SGDLS, CDR2 YYNGEE. The CDR3 totals 12 residues. CDR3 DNA: TGTGCCAGCAGCCCCAGCTCCTACGAGCAGTACTTC. As protein: CASSPSSYEQYF.

Comment on this clone: Other DNA sequences in this sample translate to the same CDR3. The chain links TRBV5-1 to TRBJ1-6; TRBD1 agrees at 7 bases. CDR1 and CDR2 (germline): SGHRS, YFSETQ. The CDR3 spans 14 residues. The V segment lost 2 bases and the J segment 9 bases; nucleotides outside the gene matches: 5. CDR3 nucleotide sequence: TGCGCCAGCAGCTTAGGGCAGGGGGGTTCACCCCTCCACTTT. As protein: CASSLGQGGSPLHF.